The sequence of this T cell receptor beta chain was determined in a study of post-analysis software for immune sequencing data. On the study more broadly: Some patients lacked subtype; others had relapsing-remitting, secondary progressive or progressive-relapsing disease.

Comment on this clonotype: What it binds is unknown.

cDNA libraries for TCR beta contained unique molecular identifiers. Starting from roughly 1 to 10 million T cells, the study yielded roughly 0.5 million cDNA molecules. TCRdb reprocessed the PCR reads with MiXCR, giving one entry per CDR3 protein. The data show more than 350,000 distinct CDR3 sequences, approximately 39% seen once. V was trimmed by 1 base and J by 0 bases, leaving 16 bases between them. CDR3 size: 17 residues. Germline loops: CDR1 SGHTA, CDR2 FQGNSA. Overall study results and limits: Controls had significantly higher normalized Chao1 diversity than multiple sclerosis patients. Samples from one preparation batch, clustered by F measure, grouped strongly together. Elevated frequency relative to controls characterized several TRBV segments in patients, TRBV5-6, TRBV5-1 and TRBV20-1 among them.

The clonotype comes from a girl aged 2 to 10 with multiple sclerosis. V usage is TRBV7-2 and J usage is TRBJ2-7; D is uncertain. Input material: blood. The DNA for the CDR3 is TGTGCCAGCAGCTTAGGATATAGGGCAGACCTCTCCTACGAGCAGTACTTC. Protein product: CASSLGYRADLSYEQYF.